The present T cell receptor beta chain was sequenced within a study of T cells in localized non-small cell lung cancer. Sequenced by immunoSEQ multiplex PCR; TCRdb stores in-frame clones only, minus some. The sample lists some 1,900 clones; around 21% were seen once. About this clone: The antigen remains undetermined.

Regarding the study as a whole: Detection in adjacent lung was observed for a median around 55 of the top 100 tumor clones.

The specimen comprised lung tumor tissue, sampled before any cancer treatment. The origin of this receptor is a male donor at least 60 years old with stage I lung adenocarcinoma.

CDR3 residues: CASSEWQMDNSPLHF. The CDR3, as DNA: TGTGCCAGTAGTGAATGGCAGATGGATAATTCACCCCTCCACTTT. The V and J genes are TRBV19 and TRBJ1-6; D gene uncertain. Deletions cut 5 bases from V and 5 bases from J, with 13 bases between. The CDR3 extends over 15 amino acids. Germline V gene sequence: CDR1 LNHDA, CDR2 SQIVND (reference sequence). The whole variable domain, filled in from reference TRBV19 and TRBJ1-6, reads DGGITQSPKYLFRKEGQNVTLSCEQNLNHDAMYWYRQDPGQGLRLIYYSQIVNDFQKGDIAEGYSVSREKKESFPLTVTSAQKNPTAFYLCASSEWQMDNSPLHFGNGTRLTVT.